These T cell receptor beta chains were read from a single sample in a study of stem cell transplantation in POMP-related autoinflammatory disease. Only in-frame clones appear in the TCRdb table, and some are missing; sequencing was by immunoSEQ multiplex PCR. Among a few thousand clones, around 85% were seen once, and the ten largest hold roughly 23%. The source was Tregs from PBMCs, collected before stem cell transplantation. The receptors originated from a human donor with POMP-related autoinflammation and immune dysregulation (PRAID). Both conserved end residues are part of each CDR3. A D gene is named only where the DNA matches it firmly. Only part of the rows carry a size: once, few, many, or a class if the clone is expanded.

>TRBV5-6|TRBJ2-6|NA|few
TGTGCCAGCAGCTTGAATAGGGGTCACCGTGGGGCCAACGTCCTGACTTTC
CASSLNRGHRGANVLTF
>TRBV7-3|TRBJ2-7|NA|NA
TGTGCCAGCAGCTTAAGTGGGCGGGACGAGCAGTACTTC
CASSLSGRDEQYF
>TRBV19|TRBJ1-5|NA|NA
TGTGCCAGTAGACAGGGCAATCAGCCCCAGCATTTT
CASRQGNQPQHF
>TRBV10-3|TRBJ2-7|TRBD2|once
TGTGCCATCAGGGACCGGGACTATAGCTACGAGCAGTACTTC
CAIRDRDYSYEQYF
>TRBV5-5|TRBJ2-7|NA|NA
TGTGCCAGCAGCCAAGATAGTACGTACGAGCAGTACTTC
CASSQDSTYEQYF
>TRBV28|TRBJ2-1|NA|NA
TGTGCCAGCAGTTTCTTCCGGAGAGGGACCACCAATGAGCAGTTCTTC
CASSFFRRGTTNEQFF
>TRBV5-1|TRBJ2-1|NA|NA
TGCGCCAGCAGCTTGCGGGGGTCCTCCTACAATGAGCAGTTCTTC
CASSLRGSSYNEQFF
>TRBV6-1|TRBJ2-1|TRBD2|once
TGTGCCAGCAGTGGATATTGGCGGGGGGCCTACAATGAGCAGTTCTTC
CASSGYWRGAYNEQFF
>TRBV6-1|TRBJ1-5|NA|NA
TGTGCCAGCAGTGAAAGGGTGGGGGACGGGCAGCCCCAGCATTTT
CASSERVGDGQPQHF
>TRBV6-5|TRBJ1-5|TRBD1|few
TGTGCCAGCAGTAATCAGGGGGCGGGACAGCCCCAGCATTTT
CASSNQGAGQPQHF
>TRBV6-6|TRBJ2-3|NA|once
TGTGCCAGCAGTTACAGCCGAACTAGCACAGATACGCAGTATTTT
CASSYSRTSTDTQYF
>TRBV6-5|TRBJ2-3|TRBD2|NA
TGTGCCAGCAGTTGGCAGCTAGCGGGGGCAGATACGCAGTATTTT
CASSWQLAGADTQYF
>TRBV5-5|TRBJ2-3|NA|NA
TGTGCCAGCAGCCCCGGACAGTTCGGAGCAGATACGCAGTATTTT
CASSPGQFGADTQYF
>TRBV6-6|TRBJ2-5|NA|NA
TGTGCCAGCAGTTACTCCCCAGCACAAGAGACCCAGTACTTC
CASSYSPAQETQYF
>TRBV11-1|TRBJ2-1|TRBD1|NA
TGTGCCAGCAGCCTAAGCCGTCCGGGACAGGGGCAGTTCTTC
CASSLSRPGQGQFF
>TRBV5-1|TRBJ2-7|NA|NA
TGCGCCAGCAGCACCGGACTGGTTCAATACGAGCAGTACTTC
CASSTGLVQYEQYF
>TRBV6-6|TRBJ2-5|TRBD2|once
TGTGCCAGCAGTCAGACTAGCGGGAGGGATCAAGAGACCCAGTACTTC
CASSQTSGRDQETQYF
>TRBV11-2|TRBJ1-1|NA|NA
TGTGCCAGCAGCATAGACAGAGACACTGAAGCTTTCTTT
CASSIDRDTEAFF
>TRBV11-1|TRBJ2-7|NA|NA
TGTGCCAGCAGCCCCGGACGGTGGGGCTCCTACGAGCAGTACTTC
CASSPGRWGSYEQYF
>TRBV7-9|TRBJ1-2|TRBD1|once
TGTGCCAGCAGCTTAACAGGACAGGGTGGCTACACCTTC
CASSLTGQGGYTF
>TRBV10-3|TRBJ2-2|TRBD1|NA
TGTGCCATCAGTGACAGGGGGTACACCGGGGAGCTGTTTTTT
CAISDRGYTGELFF
>TRBV19|TRBJ2-5|NA|NA
TGTGCCAGTAGTATATCGCGTAGCCATGCCTCTCGAGAGACCCAGTACTTC
CASSISRSHASRETQYF
>TRBV5-1|TRBJ2-3|NA|few
TGCGCCAGCAGGGACTGGGATACGCAGTATTTT
CASRDWDTQYF
>TRBV6-5|TRBJ1-5|NA|NA
TGTGCCAGCAGTTACTCGGGTCAGCCCCAGCATTTT
CASSYSGQPQHF
>TRBV5-5|TRBJ1-1|TRBD1|NA
TGTGCCAGCAGCCCCTGGACAGGGGGCACTGAAGCTTTCTTT
CASSPWTGGTEAFF
>TRBV30|TRBJ2-7|TRBD1|once
TGTGCCTGGGACAGGGGCAGCGAGCGGTACTTC
CAWDRGSERYF
>TRBV15|TRBJ1-2|NA|once
TGTGCCACCAGCAGAGTCGGAAGGACACTCGTCTATGGCTACACCTTC
CATSRVGRTLVYGYTF
>TRBV6-5|TRBJ2-2|TRBD2|few
TGTGCCAGCAGTCTCGGGAGGGCGAACACCGGGGAGCTGTTTTTT
CASSLGRANTGELFF
>TRBV7-9|TRBJ2-3|TRBD1|once
TGTGCCAGCAGCTCGACAGGGGCAGATACGCAGTATTTT
CASSSTGADTQYF
>TRBV6-6|TRBJ1-1|NA|NA
TGTGCCAGCAGTTACGGGAGGGGAGGCACTGAAGCTTTCTTT
CASSYGRGGTEAFF
>TRBV6-1|TRBJ1-1|NA|NA
TGTGCCAGCGACAGATTGGACACTGAAGCTTTCTTT
CASDRLDTEAFF